This T cell receptor (beta chain) was profiled in a study of blood T cell repertoires in COVID-19. In the authors' workflow: Researchers report that nucleated cell counts were estimated from reference gene primer amplification. The protocol was immunoSEQ multiplex PCR, while the TCRdb copy is restricted to in-frame clones and leaves out a portion. V, J and clone size were drawn from that table, and D and trimming were deduced from the DNA. In the table there are under 200,000 clones, roughly 90% of which are singletons. The clonotype originates from a man aged 50-59 years with acute or convalescent COVID-19. Sample: peripheral blood.

The CDR3 protein is CASIAGPTREQYF. Here the CDR3 DNA reads TGTGCCAGCATTGCAGGGCCAACACGGGAGCAGTACTTC. The chain uses TRBV2 and TRBJ2-7, with TRBD1 as a possible D gene (5 bases). The V gene lost 7 bases and the J gene lost 7 bases, with 17 bases spanning the gap. The CDR3 runs to 13 residues. Germline V CDR1 and CDR2: SNHLY, FYNNEI.